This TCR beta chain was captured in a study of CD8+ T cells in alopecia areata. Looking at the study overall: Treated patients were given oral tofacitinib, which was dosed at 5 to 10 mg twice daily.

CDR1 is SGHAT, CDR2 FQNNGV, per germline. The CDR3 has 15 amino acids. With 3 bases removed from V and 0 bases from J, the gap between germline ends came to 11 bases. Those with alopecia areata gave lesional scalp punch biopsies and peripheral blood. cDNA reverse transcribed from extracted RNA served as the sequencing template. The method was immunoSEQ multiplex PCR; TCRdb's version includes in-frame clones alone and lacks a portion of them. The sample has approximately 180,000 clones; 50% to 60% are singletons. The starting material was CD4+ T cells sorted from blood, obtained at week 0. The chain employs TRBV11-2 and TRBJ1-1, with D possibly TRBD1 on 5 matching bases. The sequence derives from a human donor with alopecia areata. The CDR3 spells CASSFRDGVNTEAFF. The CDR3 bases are TGTGCCAGCAGCTTCCGGGACGGAGTGAACACTGAAGCTTTCTTT.